The rows below give T cell receptor beta chains drawn from one sample of a study of blood T cells in healthy people across ages. TCRdb re-called the 5' RACE reads through MiXCR, storing one row per CDR3 protein. The data contain about 2 million distinct CDR3 sequences, around 50% of them singletons. The sequenced sample was blood. These receptors came from a woman aged 40 to 55 in good health. The CDR3 runs from the conserved cysteine through the conserved F or W. The D gene is left open where the match is weak. Rows give clone size only sometimes, using once, few, many, or a class for an expanded clone.

D gene: TRBD2
J gene: TRBJ2-1
clone size: NA
V gene: TRBV3-1
CDR3 protein: CASSPSGTQRVEQFF
CDR3 DNA: TGTGCCAGCAGCCCCAGCGGGACCCAAAGGGTTGAGCAGTTCTTC

D gene: NA
J gene: TRBJ1-2
clone size: few
V gene: TRBV7-2
CDR3 protein: CASSLDFAPYGYTF
CDR3 DNA: TGTGCCAGCAGCTTAGACTTCGCCCCGTATGGCTACACCTTC

D gene: TRBD2
J gene: TRBJ2-7
clone size: NA
V gene: TRBV7-8
CDR3 protein: CASSLEVLVAGGPYEQYF
CDR3 DNA: TGTGCCAGCAGCTTAGAAGTGTTGGTAGCGGGGGGGCCCTACGAGCAGTACTTC

D gene: NA
J gene: TRBJ1-2
clone size: NA
V gene: TRBV10-2
CDR3 protein: CASSDWGNRGYTF
CDR3 DNA: TGCGCCAGCAGTGATTGGGGGAATCGGGGCTACACCTTC

D gene: TRBD2
J gene: TRBJ2-1
clone size: NA
V gene: TRBV4-2
CDR3 protein: CASSRSGTRDAEQFF
CDR3 DNA: TGTGCCAGCAGCCGTTCCGGGACTAGAGATGCTGAGCAGTTCTTC

D gene: TRBD1
J gene: TRBJ2-3
clone size: few
V gene: TRBV5-1
CDR3 protein: CASSSMTGNTQYF
CDR3 DNA: TGCGCCAGCAGCTCAATGACAGGGAATACGCAGTATTTT

D gene: TRBD1
J gene: TRBJ2-5
clone size: few
V gene: TRBV6-5
CDR3 protein: CASSWTGQGLETQYF
CDR3 DNA: TGTGCCAGCAGTTGGACGGGACAGGGGTTAGAGACCCAGTACTTC

D gene: NA
J gene: TRBJ2-1
clone size: few
V gene: TRBV20-1
CDR3 protein: CSARRTGRRYNEQFF
CDR3 DNA: TGCAGTGCTAGACGTACGGGACGGCGATACAATGAGCAGTTCTTC

D gene: TRBD1
J gene: TRBJ2-5
clone size: few
V gene: TRBV6-2/TRBV6-3
CDR3 protein: CASKATGEETQYF
CDR3 DNA: TGTGCCAGCAAGGCAACAGGGGAGGAGACCCAGTACTTC

D gene: NA
J gene: TRBJ2-7
clone size: NA
V gene: TRBV11-1
CDR3 protein: CTSSPIYGSDEQYF
CDR3 DNA: TGTACCAGCAGTCCCATTTATGGGTCGGACGAGCAGTACTTC

D gene: NA
J gene: TRBJ1-5
clone size: NA
V gene: TRBV27
CDR3 protein: CASSNRGNQPQHF
CDR3 DNA: TGTGCCAGCAGTAACCGAGGGAATCAGCCCCAGCATTTT

D gene: TRBD1
J gene: TRBJ2-6
clone size: once
V gene: TRBV29-1
CDR3 protein: CSVGQGSGANALTF
CDR3 DNA: TGCAGCGTGGGACAGGGATCTGGGGCCAACGCCCTGACTTTC

D gene: TRBD1
J gene: TRBJ1-4
clone size: NA
V gene: TRBV3-1
CDR3 protein: CASSQDGTGGIRKLFF
CDR3 DNA: TGTGCCAGCAGCCAAGATGGGACAGGGGGCATCCGAAAACTGTTTTTT

D gene: NA
J gene: TRBJ2-2
clone size: NA
V gene: TRBV6-2/TRBV6-3
CDR3 protein: CASSNDYRELFF
CDR3 DNA: TGTGCCAGCAGCAACGACTACCGGGAGCTGTTTTTT

D gene: NA
J gene: TRBJ1-6
clone size: few
V gene: TRBV5-6
CDR3 protein: CASKLWGSSYNSPLHF
CDR3 DNA: TGTGCCAGCAAACTTTGGGGATCCTCCTATAATTCACCCCTCCACTTT

D gene: TRBD1
J gene: TRBJ2-7
clone size: once
V gene: TRBV6-5
CDR3 protein: CASSDPQGGPNEQNF
CDR3 DNA: TGTGCCAGCAGTGACCCACAGGGGGGCCCCAACGAGCAGAACTTC

D gene: NA
J gene: TRBJ2-1
clone size: NA
V gene: TRBV11-2
CDR3 protein: CASSPNLGEQFF
CDR3 DNA: TGTGCCAGCAGCCCGAATCTCGGTGAGCAGTTCTTC

D gene: TRBD1
J gene: TRBJ2-1
clone size: few
V gene: TRBV7-2
CDR3 protein: CASSSGTGPNEQFF
CDR3 DNA: TGTGCCAGCAGCTCCGGGACAGGCCCTAATGAGCAGTTCTTC

D gene: TRBD1
J gene: TRBJ2-5
clone size: NA
V gene: TRBV7-2
CDR3 protein: CASSLDTGGGETQYF
CDR3 DNA: TGTGCCAGCAGCTTAGACACAGGGGGAGGAGAGACCCAGTACTTC

D gene: TRBD1
J gene: TRBJ2-7
clone size: NA
V gene: TRBV6-5
CDR3 protein: CASSSRQGTHEQYF
CDR3 DNA: TGTGCCAGCAGTAGTAGACAGGGAACCCACGAGCAGTACTTC

D gene: TRBD1
J gene: TRBJ2-3
clone size: NA
V gene: TRBV28
CDR3 protein: CASSSRGRFTDTQYF
CDR3 DNA: TGTGCCAGCAGTAGCAGGGGGCGGTTCACAGATACGCAGTATTTT

D gene: TRBD2
J gene: TRBJ2-5
clone size: NA
V gene: TRBV29-1
CDR3 protein: CSVSLAEYQETQYF
CDR3 DNA: TGCAGCGTTTCCCTAGCGGAGTACCAAGAGACCCAGTACTTC

D gene: NA
J gene: TRBJ2-5
clone size: few
V gene: TRBV14
CDR3 protein: CASQEERGREETQYF
CDR3 DNA: TGTGCCAGCCAGGAAGAGAGGGGGAGAGAAGAGACCCAGTACTTC

D gene: NA
J gene: TRBJ2-3
clone size: NA
V gene: TRBV4-1
CDR3 protein: CASSQDDGAPTDTQYF
CDR3 DNA: TGCGCCAGCAGCCAAGATGATGGCGCGCCCACAGATACGCAGTATTTT